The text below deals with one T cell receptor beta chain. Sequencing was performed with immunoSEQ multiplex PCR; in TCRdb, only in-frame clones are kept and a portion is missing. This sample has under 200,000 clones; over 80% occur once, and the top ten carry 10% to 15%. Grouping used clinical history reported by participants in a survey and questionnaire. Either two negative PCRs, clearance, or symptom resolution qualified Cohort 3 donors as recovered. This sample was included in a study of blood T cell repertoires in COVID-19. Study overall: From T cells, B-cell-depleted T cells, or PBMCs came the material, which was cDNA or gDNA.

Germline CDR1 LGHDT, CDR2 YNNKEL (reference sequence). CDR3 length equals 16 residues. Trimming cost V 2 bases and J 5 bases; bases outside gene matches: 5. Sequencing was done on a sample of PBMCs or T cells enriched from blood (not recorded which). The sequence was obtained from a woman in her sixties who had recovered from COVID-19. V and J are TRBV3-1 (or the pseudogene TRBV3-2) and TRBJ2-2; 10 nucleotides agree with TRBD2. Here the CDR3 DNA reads TGTGCCAGCAGCCAACTAGCGGGAGTCAATACCGGGGAGCTGTTTTTT. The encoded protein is CASSQLAGVNTGELFF.